These 14 T cell receptor beta chains originate from one sample sequenced in a study of blood T cell repertoires in COVID-19 (dated by TCRdb to 2020 to 2021). Library preparation was by the immunoSEQ multiplex PCR assay. Drawn from immuneACCESS, this table holds only the in-frame rearrangements with V and J called that TCRdb kept. Clones are partly lost; checked studies trace under half to an unresolved V gene and leave the rest unexplained. This sample lists under 300,000 clones; approximately 87% were detected once. Approximately 12% of the sample lies in the top ten. Sample: peripheral blood. The origin of the receptors is a woman aged 25 to 39 with COVID-19, enrolled during active disease.

In DNA, the CDR3 is TGTGCCAGCACCTACCGGGGGACCCAAGAGACCCAGTACTTC. Its translation: CASTYRGTQETQYF. V is TRBV6-5 and J is TRBJ2-5, with D perhaps TRBD2 (6 bases). Germline lookup yields CDR1 MNHEY and CDR2 SVGAGI. Trimming left V 7 bases short and J 1 base short, with 13 bases between. This CDR3 has 14 residues.

The J gene is TRBJ2-5, the V gene TRBV6-1, with D maybe TRBD2 (6 bases). The V and J ends lost 3 bases and 0 bases respectively, with 8 bases between them. Germline CDR1 reads MNHNS; CDR2 reads SASEGT. The CDR3 spans 14 residues. The CDR3 reads CASSDWDYQETQYF. The DNA for the CDR3 is TGTGCCAGCAGTGATTGGGACTACCAAGAGACCCAGTACTTC.

V gene TRBV29-1 combines with J gene TRBJ1-1; TRBD1 agrees at 8 bases. J was trimmed by 4 bases and V by 3 bases; bases with no gene match: 10. The germline V gene has CDR1 SQVTM and CDR2 ANQGSEA. This CDR3 region has 15 residues. The CDR3 DNA is TGCAGCGTTGAGGGGTTCACAGGGGGTGGCACTGAAGCTTTCTTT. This gives the protein CSVEGFTGGGTEAFF.

The chain uses TRBV4-1 and TRBJ1-1, with 10 positions matching TRBD1. This CDR3 contains 16 residues. With 4 bases clipped from V and 0 bases from J, the junction kept 5 bases outside the gene matches. The V gene's germline CDR1 is MGHRA and CDR2 YSYEKL. The CDR3 coding sequence is TGCGCCAGCAGCCGTGGGACAGGGGCGATGAACACTGAAGCTTTCTTT. This sequence encodes CASSRGTGAMNTEAFF.

The rearrangement links TRBV4-1 to TRBJ2-1, with 9 bases that match TRBD2. Germline V gene lookup returns CDR1 MGHRA and CDR2 YSYEKL. The V and J ends lost 2 bases and 5 bases, in that order; junction bases with no gene match: 4. This CDR3 has 15 residues. In DNA, the CDR3 is TGCGCCAGCAGCCAACAACTAGCGGGTCACAATGAGCAGTTCTTC. Protein sequence: CASSQQLAGHNEQFF.

The genes are TRBV6-1 and TRBJ2-7; D ambiguous. The germline CDR1 and CDR2 sequences are MNHNS and SASEGT. V was clipped by 2 bases and J by 0 bases, with 11 bases between them. The CDR3 loop spans 15 amino acids. DNA of the CDR3: TGTGCCAGCAGTGAACTTAACAGTCCCTCCTACGAGCAGTACTTC. Its translation is CASSELNSPSYEQYF.

V and J are TRBV19 and TRBJ1-5, with D tentatively TRBD1 (6 bases). Deletions cut 3 bases from V and 11 bases from J, with 17 bases between. The germline V gene encodes CDR1 LNHDA and CDR2 SQIVND (reference sequence). The CDR3 has 14 amino acids. The CDR3 region has the DNA TGTGCCAGTAGTATTCAACCGGCAGGGGTGGCCCAGCATTTT. It specifies CASSIQPAGVAQHF.

The chain carries TRBV5-1 and TRBJ1-2, with D perhaps matching TRBD1 (5 bases). The germline V and J ends were trimmed by 0 bases and 2 bases, with 14 bases remaining between them. Germline CDR1 is SGHRS and CDR2 is YFSETQ. This CDR3 comprises 16 residues. The CDR3 DNA follows: TGCGCCAGCAGCTTGGATGTTACCAGGACAAACTATGGCTACACCTTC. Protein sequence: CASSLDVTRTNYGYTF. Drawing the rest from reference TRBV5-1 and TRBJ1-2, the complete variable domain is KAGVTQTPRYLIKTRGQQVTLSCSPISGHRSVSWYQQTPGQGLQFLFEYFSETQRNKGNFPGRFSGRQFSNSRSEMNVSTLELGDSALYLCASSLDVTRTNYGYTFGSGTRLTVV.

This clone was detected only once. The CDR3 protein is CASSLGGLAGHSYNEQFF. The CDR3 DNA reads TGCGCCAGCAGCTTGGGGGGACTAGCGGGCCACTCCTACAATGAGCAGTTCTTC. The rearrangement links TRBV5-1 to TRBJ2-1, with 12 bases that match TRBD2. Germline CDR1 SGHRS, CDR2 YFSETQ. The CDR3 has 18 amino acids. V lost 0 bases and J lost 0; bases outside the gene matches: 4.

V gene TRBV24-1 combines with J gene TRBJ2-1, with D tentatively TRBD1 (6 bases). This CDR3 spans 14 amino acids. The V and J ends lost 1 base and 8 bases respectively, with 11 bases between them. The V gene's germline CDR1 is KGHDR and CDR2 SFDVKD. Here the CDR3 DNA reads TGTGCCACCAGTGATTTCACAGGGCAGGATGAGCAGTTCTTC. Amino acids: CATSDFTGQDEQFF.

V is TRBV4-1 and J is TRBJ2-7, with D maybe TRBD2 (6 bases). The CDR3 has 14 amino acids. Trimming took off 3 bases at V and 4 bases at J, with 13 bases between the two ends. Germline CDR1 reads MGHRA; CDR2 reads YSYEKL. The CDR3: CASSHARGRYEQYF. As DNA, the CDR3 is TGCGCCAGCAGCCACGCCCGGGGGAGGTACGAGCAGTACTTC.

The V and J genes are TRBV19 and TRBJ1-6; D ambiguous. Trimming removed 10 bases from V and 2 bases from J, with 9 bases in between. The germline CDR1 and CDR2 sequences are LNHDA and SQIVND (reference sequence). CDR3 length equals 13 residues. The CDR3 DNA reads TGTGCCACGATGGGCCCCTATAATTCACCCCTCCACTTT. This translates into CATMGPYNSPLHF. Looking up the rest from reference TRBV19 and TRBJ1-6 gives the full variable domain: DGGITQSPKYLFRKEGQNVTLSCEQNLNHDAMYWYRQDPGQGLRLIYYSQIVNDFQKGDIAEGYSVSREKKESFPLTVTSAQKNPTAFYLCATMGPYNSPLHFGNGTRLTVT.

This clone is a singleton in its sample. The chain links TRBV19 to TRBJ1-1, with 7 bases fitting TRBD1. This CDR3 comprises 14 residues. Unmatched junction bases numbered 7, after V lost 5 bases and J lost 4 bases. CDR1 LNHDA and CDR2 SQIVND come from the germline V gene (reference sequence). The CDR3 DNA reads as TGTGCCAGTAGTCTCAGGGGGGTAGGCACTGAAGCTTTCTTT. Its translation: CASSLRGVGTEAFF.

The chain links TRBV20-1 to TRBJ2-7, with D perhaps TRBD2 (6 bases). V was cut by 3 bases and J by 4 bases, with 16 bases left in between. The CDR3 totals 14 residues. Per germline, CDR1 DFQATT and CDR2 SNEGSKA (reference sequence). CDR3 amino acids: CSASLRTGDYEQYF. As DNA, the CDR3 is TGCAGTGCTAGTTTGAGAACGGGGGATTACGAGCAGTACTTC.